One sample yielded the 4 T cell receptor beta chains listed below, sequenced in a study of control samples from healthy donors and cancer patients. Assay used: immunoSEQ multiplex PCR; TCRdb lists only in-frame clones, some missing. The sample consists of around 94,000 clones, roughly nine tenths of them appearing once. Specimen: blood. The receptors were gathered from a woman between 50 and 59 years old in good health.

The chain combines TRBV11-3 with TRBJ1-1; D is unresolved. The length of the CDR3 is 13 residues. V shed 3 bases and J shed 5 bases, with 10 bases lying between them. CDR1 SGHNT and CDR2 YENEEA come from the germline V gene. In DNA form, the CDR3 reads TGTGCCAGCAGCTTTTCCAGGTGGACTGAAGCTTTCTTT. Its protein is CASSFSRWTEAFF.

V usage is TRBV20-1 and J usage is TRBJ2-5; no reliable D call. This CDR3 comprises 11 residues. V dropped 0 bases and J dropped 5 bases, with 4 bases sitting between them. The germline V gene has CDR1 DFQATT and CDR2 SNEGSKA (reference sequence). CDR3 in DNA: TGCAGTGCTAGAGATGTGGAGACCCAGTACTTC. Translating it yields CSARDVETQYF.

A note on this clone: One junction end does not reproduce the germline sequence, and a read error may be involved. This sequence joins TRBV7-2 and TRBJ2-6, with D possibly being TRBD1 (5 bases). This CDR3 region has 14 residues. Germline V gives CDR1 SGHTA, CDR2 FQGNSA. This CDR3 is CASSPVSGASVLTF. In DNA, the CDR3 is TGTGCCAGCAGCCCTGTCTCTGGGGCCAGCGTCCTGACTTTC. The whole variable domain, remainder taken from reference TRBV7-2 and TRBJ2-6, is GAGVSQSPSNKVTEKGKDVELRCDPISGHTALYWYRQSLGQGLEFLIYFQGNSAPDKSGLPSDRFSAERTGGSVSTLTIQRTQQEDSAVYLCASSPVSGASVLTFGAGSRLTVL.

Worth noting for this clone: Mismatch with germline at one junction end may stem from a read error. The V and J genes are TRBV6-5 and TRBJ2-7; D not certain. The germline CDR1 and CDR2 sequences are MNHEY and SVGAGI. The CDR3 loop spans 12 amino acids. CDR3 in amino acids: CASSSYSHEQYF. The CDR3 DNA reads as TGTGCCAGCAGTTCCTACTCCCACGAGCAGTACTTC.